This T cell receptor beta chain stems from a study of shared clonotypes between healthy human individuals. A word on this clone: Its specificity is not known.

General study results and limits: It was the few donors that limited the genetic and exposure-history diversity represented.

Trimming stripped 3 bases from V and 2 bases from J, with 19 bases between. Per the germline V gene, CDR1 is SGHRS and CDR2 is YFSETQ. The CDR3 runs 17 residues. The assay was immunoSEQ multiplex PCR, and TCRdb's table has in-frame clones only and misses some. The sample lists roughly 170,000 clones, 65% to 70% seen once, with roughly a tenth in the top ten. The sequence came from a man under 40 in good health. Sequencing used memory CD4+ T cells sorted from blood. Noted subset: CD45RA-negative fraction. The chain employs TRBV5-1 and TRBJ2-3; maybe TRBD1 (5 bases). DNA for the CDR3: TGCGCCAGCAGCTCCTGGGGTGGGGCTCGATCCACAGATACGCAGTATTTT. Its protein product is CASSSWGGARSTDTQYF.